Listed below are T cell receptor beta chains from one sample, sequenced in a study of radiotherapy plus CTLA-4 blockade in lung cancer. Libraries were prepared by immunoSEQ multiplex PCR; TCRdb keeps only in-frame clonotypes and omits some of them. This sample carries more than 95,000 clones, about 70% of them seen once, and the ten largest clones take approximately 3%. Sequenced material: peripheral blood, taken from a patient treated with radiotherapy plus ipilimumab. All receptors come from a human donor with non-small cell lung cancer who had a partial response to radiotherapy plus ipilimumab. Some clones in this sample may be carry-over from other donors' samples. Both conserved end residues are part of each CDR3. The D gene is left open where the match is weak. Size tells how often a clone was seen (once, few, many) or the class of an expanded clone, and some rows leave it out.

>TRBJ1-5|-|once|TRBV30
CAWSEGGVYQPQHF
TGTGCCTGGAGTGAAGGGGGGGTTTATCAGCCCCAGCATTTT
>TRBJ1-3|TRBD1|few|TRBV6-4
CASRDRGSGNTIYF
TGTGCCAGCAGGGACAGGGGATCTGGAAACACCATATATTTT
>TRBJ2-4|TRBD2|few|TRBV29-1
CSLSDGGGIQYF
TGCAGCCTCTCGGACGGGGGGGGCATTCAGTACTTC
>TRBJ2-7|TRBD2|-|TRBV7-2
CASRLAGGGTLYEQYF
TGTGCCAGCAGGTTAGCTGGGGGGGGAACCCTCTACGAGCAGTACTTC
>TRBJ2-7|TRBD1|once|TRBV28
CASRDRGTYEQYF
TGTGCCAGCAGAGACAGGGGCACCTACGAGCAGTACTTC
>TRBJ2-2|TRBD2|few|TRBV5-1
CASSLPSGSSAGELFF
TGCGCCAGCAGCTTGCCTAGCGGGAGTTCCGCCGGGGAGCTGTTTTTT
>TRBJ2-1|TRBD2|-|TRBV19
CASRNEKLKRGHSYNEQFF
TGTGCCAGTAGAAATGAGAAACTTAAGCGGGGTCACTCCTACAATGAGCAGTTCTTC
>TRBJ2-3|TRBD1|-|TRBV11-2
CASSRDRGDTQYF
TGTGCCAGCAGCCGGGACAGGGGTGATACGCAGTATTTT
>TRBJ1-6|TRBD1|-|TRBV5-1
CASSLGDRDPNSPLHF
TGCGCCAGCAGCTTGGGCGACAGGGACCCGAATTCACCCCTCCACTTT
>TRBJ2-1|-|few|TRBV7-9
CASSLGGIWQFF
TGTGCCAGCAGCTTAGGAGGGATTTGGCAGTTCTTC
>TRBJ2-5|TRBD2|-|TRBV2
CASSPRTSGRAETQYF
TGTGCCAGCAGCCCTCGGACTAGCGGGAGGGCAGAGACCCAGTACTTC
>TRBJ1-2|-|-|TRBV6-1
CASSEGHRAGYTF
TGTGCCAGCAGTGAAGGTCACCGAGCTGGCTACACCTTC
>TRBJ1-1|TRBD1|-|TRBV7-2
CASSQGQGNTEAFF
TGTGCCAGCAGCCAGGGACAGGGTAACACTGAAGCTTTCTTT
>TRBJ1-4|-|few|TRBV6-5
CATPGLSDEKLFF
TGTGCCACACCGGGTTTGAGTGATGAAAAACTGTTTTTT
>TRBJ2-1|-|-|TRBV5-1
CASSLRYSSSYNEQFF
TGCGCCAGCAGCTTGCGGTATAGTTCTTCCTACAATGAGCAGTTCTTC
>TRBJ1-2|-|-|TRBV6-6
CASSYPGLYGYTF
TGTGCCAGCAGTTACCCAGGGCTGTATGGCTACACCTTC
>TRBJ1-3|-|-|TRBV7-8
CASSQQGNTIYF
TGTGCCAGCAGCCAACAAGGAAACACCATATATTTT
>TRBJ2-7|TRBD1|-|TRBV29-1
CSETSGTGIEQYF
TGCAGTGAAACCTCCGGGACAGGGATTGAGCAGTACTTC
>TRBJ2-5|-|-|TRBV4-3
CASSQEVGDGGETQYF
TGCGCCAGCAGCCAAGAAGTAGGGGACGGAGGGGAGACCCAGTACTTC
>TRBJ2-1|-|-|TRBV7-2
CASSQQLVLNEQFF
TGTGCCAGCAGCCAACAACTAGTACTGAATGAGCAGTTCTTC
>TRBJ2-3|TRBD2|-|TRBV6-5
CASTPAGGTDTQYF
TGTGCCAGCACCCCAGCGGGGGGCACAGATACGCAGTATTTT
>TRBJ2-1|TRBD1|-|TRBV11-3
CASSPYRGNEQFF
TGTGCCAGCAGCCCTTACAGGGGGAATGAGCAGTTCTTC
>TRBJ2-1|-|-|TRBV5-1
CASSLTRGTYEQFF
TGCGCCAGCAGCTTGACCAGGGGAACATATGAGCAGTTCTTC
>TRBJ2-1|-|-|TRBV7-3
CASSLASSYNEQFF
TGTGCCAGCAGCTTAGCGAGCTCCTACAATGAGCAGTTCTTC
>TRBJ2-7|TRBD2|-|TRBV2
CASKPAGGTYEQYF
TGTGCCAGCAAGCCCGCGGGGGGCACCTACGAGCAGTACTTC
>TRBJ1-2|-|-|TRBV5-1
CASSLDTRGYGYTF
TGCGCCAGCAGCTTGGACACCCGCGGTTATGGCTACACCTTC
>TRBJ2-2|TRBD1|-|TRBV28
CATDVGGTGYTGELFF
TGTGCCACCGACGTTGGTGGGACAGGCTACACCGGGGAGCTGTTTTTT
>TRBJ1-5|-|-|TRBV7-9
CASSLVYFNSSNQPQHF
TGTGCCAGCAGCTTAGTTTACTTTAACAGTAGCAATCAGCCCCAGCATTTT
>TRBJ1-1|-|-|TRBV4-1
CASSQVSWRGTEAFF
TGCGCCAGCAGCCAGGTGTCCTGGCGGGGCACTGAAGCTTTCTTT
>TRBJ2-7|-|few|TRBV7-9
CASSSRYEQYF
TGTGCCAGCAGCTCCCGTTACGAGCAGTACTTC
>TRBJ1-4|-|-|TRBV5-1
CASRGQPREDEKLFF
TGCGCCAGCAGAGGCCAGCCCAGGGAAGATGAAAAACTGTTTTTT
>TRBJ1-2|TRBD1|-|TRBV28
CASRYPGTGVGYTF
TGTGCCAGCAGATACCCCGGGACAGGGGTAGGCTACACCTTC
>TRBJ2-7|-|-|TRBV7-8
CASSLFGGPYEQYF
TGTGCCAGCAGCTTGTTCGGGGGGCCCTACGAGCAGTACTTC